The sequence of this T cell receptor beta chain was determined in a study of blood T cell repertoires in COVID-19. In the study overall: COVID-19 samples collected from the United States, Italy and Spain covered acute and convalescent phases. PBMCs, B-cell-depleted T cells, or T cells provided the cDNA or gDNA that made up the material.

In the original workflow: Amplifying reference gene primers gave estimates of nucleated cell counts. Measured with immunoSEQ multiplex PCR; TCRdb has only the in-frame clones, and not every one. Clone size and the V and J calls come from that table; the DNA yielded D and trimming. The sample has approximately 480,000 clones; approximately 89% are singletons. CDR3 size: 16 residues. V was trimmed by 1 base and J by 1 base, leaving 9 bases between them. The germline CDR1 and CDR2 sequences are KGHDR and SFDVKD. Seattle patient enrollment occurred during active infection, with longitudinal follow-up thereafter.

This clonotype originated in a young man with COVID-19, enrolled during active disease. The sequenced material came from peripheral blood. The V gene is TRBV24-1, the J gene TRBJ2-2; D call uncertain. CDR3 sequence (DNA): TGTGCCACCAGTGATTTTGGGCCCCTGAACACCGGGGAGCTGTTTTTT. It encodes CATSDFGPLNTGELFF.